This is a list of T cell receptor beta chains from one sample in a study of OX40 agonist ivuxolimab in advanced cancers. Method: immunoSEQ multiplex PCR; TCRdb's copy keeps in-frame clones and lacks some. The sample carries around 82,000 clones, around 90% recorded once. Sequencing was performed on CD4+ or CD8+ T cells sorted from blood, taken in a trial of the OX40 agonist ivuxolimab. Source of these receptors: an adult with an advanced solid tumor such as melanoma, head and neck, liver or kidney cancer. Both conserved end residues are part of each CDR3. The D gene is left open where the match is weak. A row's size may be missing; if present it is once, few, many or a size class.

CDR3aa: CASSSRTSGGYEQFF; CDR3nt: TGTGCCAGCAGCTCCCGGACTAGCGGAGGGTATGAGCAGTTCTTC; d_gene: TRBD2; len: 15; v_gene: TRBV13; j_gene: TRBJ2-1; abundance: NA
CDR3aa: CASELIPDRYEQYF; CDR3nt: TGCGCCAGCGAACTAATCCCCGACCGGTACGAGCAGTACTTC; d_gene: NA; len: 14; v_gene: TRBV5-1; j_gene: TRBJ2-7; abundance: NA
CDR3aa: CASNLVGGVTDTQYF; CDR3nt: TGTGCCAGCAACCTAGTGGGTGGTGTGACAGATACGCAGTATTTT; d_gene: NA; len: 15; v_gene: TRBV2; j_gene: TRBJ2-3; abundance: NA
CDR3aa: CASSYGGRRTGELFF; CDR3nt: TGTGCCAGCAGTTACGGGGGGAGGAGGACCGGGGAGCTGTTTTTT; d_gene: NA; len: 15; v_gene: TRBV6-5; j_gene: TRBJ2-2; abundance: NA
CDR3aa: CASSVGQGDSPLHF; CDR3nt: TGTGCCAGCAGCGTAGGGCAGGGTGATTCACCCCTCCACTTT; d_gene: NA; len: 14; v_gene: TRBV9; j_gene: TRBJ1-6; abundance: NA
CDR3aa: CASSDSGGSGELFF; CDR3nt: TGTGCCAGCAGCGACTCGGGGGGCTCCGGGGAGCTGTTTTTT; d_gene: NA; len: 14; v_gene: TRBV2; j_gene: TRBJ2-2; abundance: NA
CDR3aa: CSVETWTEAFF; CDR3nt: TGCAGCGTTGAAACGTGGACTGAAGCTTTCTTT; d_gene: NA; len: 11; v_gene: TRBV29-1; j_gene: TRBJ1-1; abundance: NA
CDR3aa: CASSEIGQQNTEAFF; CDR3nt: TGTGCCAGCAGCGAGATCGGACAGCAGAACACTGAAGCTTTCTTT; d_gene: NA; len: 15; v_gene: TRBV7-2; j_gene: TRBJ1-1; abundance: NA
CDR3aa: CASSDRDQPQHF; CDR3nt: TGTGCCAGCAGCGATCGAGATCAGCCCCAGCATTTT; d_gene: NA; len: 12; v_gene: TRBV6-1; j_gene: TRBJ1-5; abundance: NA
CDR3aa: CASSPMSGGGVTDTQYF; CDR3nt: TGCGCCAGCAGCCCAATGTCGGGCGGGGGCGTGACAGATACGCAGTATTTT; d_gene: NA; len: 17; v_gene: TRBV5-1; j_gene: TRBJ2-3; abundance: NA
CDR3aa: CASSPQQETQYF; CDR3nt: TGTGCCAGCTCACCACAACAAGAGACCCAGTACTTC; d_gene: NA; len: 12; v_gene: TRBV18; j_gene: TRBJ2-5; abundance: NA
CDR3aa: CASSASGAEQFF; CDR3nt: TGTGCCAGCAGCGCCTCAGGGGCTGAGCAGTTCTTC; d_gene: NA; len: 12; v_gene: TRBV11-3; j_gene: TRBJ2-1; abundance: NA
CDR3aa: CASSTGVRQPQHF; CDR3nt: TGTGCCAGCAGTACAGGGGTTAGACAGCCCCAGCATTTT; d_gene: TRBD1; len: 13; v_gene: TRBV6-5; j_gene: TRBJ1-5; abundance: NA
CDR3aa: CASRDRVGAYEQYF; CDR3nt: TGTGCCAGCAGGGACAGGGTCGGAGCCTACGAGCAGTACTTC; d_gene: TRBD1; len: 14; v_gene: TRBV2; j_gene: TRBJ2-7; abundance: NA
CDR3aa: CASSDQRGGSQETQYF; CDR3nt: TGTGCCAGCAGTGATCAAAGGGGAGGGTCCCAAGAGACCCAGTACTTC; d_gene: TRBD2; len: 16; v_gene: TRBV6-1; j_gene: TRBJ2-5; abundance: NA
CDR3aa: CASSLWTGVTEAFF; CDR3nt: TGTGCCAGCAGTTTATGGACAGGGGTGACTGAAGCTTTCTTT; d_gene: TRBD1; len: 14; v_gene: TRBV28; j_gene: TRBJ1-1; abundance: NA
CDR3aa: CASAGTTGTDTQYF; CDR3nt: TGTGCCAGTGCCGGGACGACGGGGACAGATACGCAGTATTTT; d_gene: NA; len: 14; v_gene: TRBV5-5; j_gene: TRBJ2-3; abundance: NA
CDR3aa: CASSLAGGPDTQYF; CDR3nt: TGTGCCAGCAGCTTGGCGGGGGGCCCAGATACGCAGTATTTT; d_gene: NA; len: 14; v_gene: TRBV5-5; j_gene: TRBJ2-3; abundance: NA
CDR3aa: CASSGQPSTDTQYF; CDR3nt: TGTGCCAGCTCGGGACAGCCGAGCACAGATACGCAGTATTTT; d_gene: TRBD1; len: 14; v_gene: TRBV7-2; j_gene: TRBJ2-3; abundance: NA
CDR3aa: CASSSAQGWADTQYF; CDR3nt: TGTGCCAGCAGCTCCGCTCAGGGTTGGGCAGATACGCAGTATTTT; d_gene: NA; len: 15; v_gene: TRBV11-2; j_gene: TRBJ2-3; abundance: NA
CDR3aa: CASSEDWGFVTEAFF; CDR3nt: TGTGCCAGCAGTGAAGATTGGGGGTTTGTCACTGAAGCTTTCTTT; d_gene: NA; len: 15; v_gene: TRBV6-1; j_gene: TRBJ1-1; abundance: NA
CDR3aa: CASRLTGGDNEQFF; CDR3nt: TGTGCCAGTAGGCTAACGGGGGGTGACAATGAGCAGTTCTTC; d_gene: TRBD2; len: 14; v_gene: TRBV19; j_gene: TRBJ2-1; abundance: NA
CDR3aa: CASSRTGTTTYEQYF; CDR3nt: TGTGCCAGCAGCCGGACAGGCACGACTACCTACGAGCAGTACTTC; d_gene: TRBD1; len: 15; v_gene: TRBV5-8; j_gene: TRBJ2-7; abundance: NA
CDR3aa: CASSPAGGPGTGELFF; CDR3nt: TGCGCCAGCAGCCCAGCGGGGGGGCCTGGGACCGGGGAGCTGTTTTTT; d_gene: TRBD2; len: 16; v_gene: TRBV10-2; j_gene: TRBJ2-2; abundance: NA
CDR3aa: CASSEGANQPYEQYF; CDR3nt: TGTGCCAGCAGTGAAGGCGCGAACCAACCCTACGAGCAGTACTTC; d_gene: NA; len: 15; v_gene: TRBV2; j_gene: TRBJ2-7; abundance: NA
CDR3aa: CAISGNTEAFF; CDR3nt: TGTGCCATCAGTGGGAACACTGAAGCTTTCTTT; d_gene: NA; len: 11; v_gene: TRBV10-3; j_gene: TRBJ1-1; abundance: NA
CDR3aa: CASTHLQTRGAEAFF; CDR3nt: TGTGCCAGCACCCACTTACAAACACGGGGAGCTGAAGCTTTCTTT; d_gene: NA; len: 15; v_gene: TRBV6-5; j_gene: TRBJ1-1; abundance: NA
CDR3aa: CASREPSSNGYTF; CDR3nt: TGTGCCAGCAGAGAGCCTTCCTCGAATGGCTACACCTTC; d_gene: NA; len: 13; v_gene: TRBV7-2; j_gene: TRBJ1-2; abundance: once
CDR3aa: CASSPPGRQNYGYTF; CDR3nt: TGTGCCAGCAGTCCCCCGGGGAGACAGAACTATGGCTACACCTTC; d_gene: NA; len: 15; v_gene: TRBV6-5; j_gene: TRBJ1-2; abundance: NA
CDR3aa: CASRSGTGMADTQYF; CDR3nt: TGTGCCAGCAGGTCCGGGACAGGGATGGCAGATACGCAGTATTTT; d_gene: TRBD1; len: 15; v_gene: TRBV5-4; j_gene: TRBJ2-3; abundance: NA
CDR3aa: CASSWDREGEQYF; CDR3nt: TGTGCCAGCAGTTGGGACAGGGAGGGCGAGCAGTACTTC; d_gene: TRBD1; len: 13; v_gene: TRBV27; j_gene: TRBJ2-7; abundance: NA
CDR3aa: CASSYSRVPTGYTF; CDR3nt: TGTGCCAGCAGTTACTCGAGGGTGCCCACCGGCTACACCTTC; d_gene: NA; len: 14; v_gene: TRBV6-4; j_gene: TRBJ1-2; abundance: NA
CDR3aa: CASSRAGQLNSNQPQHF; CDR3nt: TGTGCCAGCTCCCGAGCGGGACAGTTAAATAGCAATCAGCCCCAGCATTTT; d_gene: TRBD1; len: 17; v_gene: TRBV7-9; j_gene: TRBJ1-5; abundance: NA
CDR3aa: CASSFAGGPTDTQYF; CDR3nt: TGTGCCAGCAGCTTTGCGGGGGGCCCCACAGATACGCAGTATTTT; d_gene: TRBD2; len: 15; v_gene: TRBV7-2; j_gene: TRBJ2-3; abundance: NA
CDR3aa: CASSSRDSPPNEQFF; CDR3nt: TGTGCCAGCAGCTCCCGGGACTCCCCCCCCAATGAGCAGTTCTTC; d_gene: NA; len: 15; v_gene: TRBV5-4; j_gene: TRBJ2-1; abundance: NA
CDR3aa: CASSLTGMNTEAFF; CDR3nt: TGCGCCAGCAGCCTCACAGGGATGAACACTGAAGCTTTCTTT; d_gene: NA; len: 14; v_gene: TRBV5-1; j_gene: TRBJ1-1; abundance: once
CDR3aa: CASSDGAGNTIYF; CDR3nt: TGTGCCAGCAGTGATGGGGCTGGAAACACCATATATTTT; d_gene: NA; len: 13; v_gene: TRBV28; j_gene: TRBJ1-3; abundance: NA
CDR3aa: CASSQNRGRTDTQYF; CDR3nt: TGCGCCAGCAGCCAGAACAGGGGGCGCACAGATACGCAGTATTTT; d_gene: TRBD1; len: 15; v_gene: TRBV4-3; j_gene: TRBJ2-3; abundance: NA
CDR3aa: CASSLAGDSTHPLNF; CDR3nt: TGCGCCAGCAGCTTGGCGGGGGACAGCACTCACCCACTTAACTTC; d_gene: NA; len: 15; v_gene: TRBV5-1; j_gene: TRBJ2-7; abundance: NA
CDR3aa: CASSLEGRGNTIYF; CDR3nt: TGCGCCAGCAGCTTGGAAGGACGAGGAAACACCATATATTTT; d_gene: NA; len: 14; v_gene: TRBV5-1; j_gene: TRBJ1-3; abundance: NA
CDR3aa: CASSLGTNYGYTF; CDR3nt: TGCGCCAGCAGCTTGGGTACTAACTATGGCTACACCTTC; d_gene: NA; len: 13; v_gene: TRBV5-1; j_gene: TRBJ1-2; abundance: NA
CDR3aa: CASGDRRLNTEAFF; CDR3nt: TGTGCCAGCGGAGACAGGCGTTTGAACACTGAAGCTTTCTTT; d_gene: NA; len: 14; v_gene: TRBV2; j_gene: TRBJ1-1; abundance: NA
CDR3aa: CASRDRGVNIQYF; CDR3nt: TGTGCCAGCAGGGACAGGGGTGTAAACATTCAGTACTTC; d_gene: TRBD1; len: 13; v_gene: TRBV6-1; j_gene: TRBJ2-4; abundance: NA
CDR3aa: CASSVVAEETQYF; CDR3nt: TGTGCCAGCAGCGTAGTGGCAGAAGAGACCCAGTACTTC; d_gene: NA; len: 13; v_gene: TRBV9; j_gene: TRBJ2-5; abundance: NA
CDR3aa: CASSPYSDLGRAEQFF; CDR3nt: TGTGCCAGCAGCCCATACAGCGACCTCGGCCGCGCTGAGCAGTTCTTC; d_gene: NA; len: 16; v_gene: TRBV7-3; j_gene: TRBJ2-1; abundance: NA
CDR3aa: CASSGGQGVSYGQPQHF; CDR3nt: TGTGCCAGCAGCGGAGGACAGGGGGTGTCATATGGTCAGCCCCAGCATTTT; d_gene: TRBD1; len: 17; v_gene: TRBV7-9; j_gene: TRBJ1-5; abundance: NA
CDR3aa: CASSPEETQYF; CDR3nt: TGTGCCAGCTCACCAGAAGAGACCCAGTACTTC; d_gene: NA; len: 11; v_gene: TRBV18; j_gene: TRBJ2-5; abundance: NA
CDR3aa: CASSVAGTSQPQHF; CDR3nt: TGTGCCAGCAGCGTGGCAGGGACTAGTCAGCCCCAGCATTTT; d_gene: NA; len: 14; v_gene: TRBV5-4; j_gene: TRBJ1-5; abundance: NA
CDR3aa: CSAQRTQGYGYTF; CDR3nt: TGCAGCGCACAACGGACTCAGGGGTATGGCTACACCTTC; d_gene: NA; len: 13; v_gene: TRBV29-1; j_gene: TRBJ1-2; abundance: NA